These 9 T cell receptor beta chains were all obtained from the same sample, sequenced in a study of CD8 T cells in ankylosing spondylitis (dated by TCRdb to about 2017). The library was built by means of 5' RACE. TCRdb records Illumina HiSeq 2500 as the sequencer. TCRdb redid the processing of the public reads, applying fastp at Q25 and MiXCR, and retained in-frame beta chains. Rows are unified per CDR3 protein, each entry keeping the most common DNA and genes. Within this sample are about 140,000 distinct CDR3 sequences, with around 7.9% of them counted one time only. The top ten clones comprise over 10% of the sample. Sequenced material: blood, either unsorted or a sorted T cell fraction (not recorded which). The receptors shown here come from a female donor with ankylosing spondylitis or in good health (not recorded which).

This clonotype is judged medium-sized. This sequence joins TRBV12-3 or TRBV12-4 and TRBJ1-1, with D perhaps TRBD1 (5 bases). V was clipped by 7 bases and J by 10 bases, with 19 bases between them. The CDR3 sequence is 13 residues long. Here the CDR3 DNA reads TGTGCCAGCACCCTTCAGGGCCCCCTGGGAGCTTTCTTT. It encodes CASTLQGPLGAFF.

The rearrangement links TRBV6-1 to TRBJ1-5; 7 bases match TRBD1. CDR3 length equals 15 residues. Per germline, CDR1 MNHNS and CDR2 SASEGT. Trimming took 8 bases from V and 5 from J; bases not matched to a gene: 12. The CDR3 DNA reads as TGTGCCAGCCGCGAAAGGAGGGGGCCGGATCAGCCCCAGCATTTT. It translates to CASRERRGPDQPQHF.

There are many counts of this clonotype. V gene TRBV12-3 or TRBV12-4 combines with J gene TRBJ1-2; a weak D match, TRBD1 (5 bases). This CDR3 is built from 14 residues. Trimming shortened V by 3 bases and J by 7 bases, and 15 bases separated the two germline ends. The CDR3 region has the DNA TGTGCCAGCAGTTTTTATCTGGCGGGGGGTGGCTACACCTTC. This encodes CASSFYLAGGGYTF.

This clonotype was counted at least ten times. V gene TRBV20-1 combines with J gene TRBJ1-2; 9 nucleotides align to TRBD1. Germline lookup yields CDR1 DFQATT and CDR2 SNEGSKA (reference sequence). The CDR3 is 13 amino acids. With 6 bases clipped from V and 4 bases from J, the junction kept 6 bases outside the gene matches. The CDR3, as DNA: TGCAGTGCAAAGGACAGGGGACCCTATGGCTACACCTTC. Translation gives CSAKDRGPYGYTF.

This clonotype was detected ten times or more. The rearrangement links TRBV6-1 to TRBJ1-2; D gene ambiguous. The V end was cut by 6 bases, the J end by 0 bases, with 11 bases between. CDR1 MNHNS and CDR2 SASEGT come from the germline V gene. The CDR3 consists of 14 residues. CDR3 DNA: TGTGCCAGCAGCCAACACGGGCCTAACTATGGCTACACCTTC. Translation: CASSQHGPNYGYTF.

This clonotype has at least ten counts. The CDR3 sequence is CAWRGLAGVTQYF. The CDR3 DNA sequence: TGTGCCTGGAGAGGTCTAGCGGGGGTGACGCAGTATTTT. The chain uses TRBV30 and TRBJ2-3; 10 nucleotides agree with TRBD2. The CDR3 consists of 13 residues. V shed 3 bases, J shed 9 bases, and the junction held 6 bases outside the gene matches. Germline V gene sequence: CDR1 GTSNPN, CDR2 SVGIG (reference sequence).

This clonotype was recorded at least ten times. The CDR3 DNA is TGTGCCAGCAGTTTCGGCCTAGGGAACGAGCAGTACTTC. Residues: CASSFGLGNEQYF. The chain carries TRBV28 and TRBJ2-7; no clear D gene. This CDR3 comprises 13 residues. Germline assignment: CDR1 MDHEN and CDR2 SYDVKM. V lost 3 bases, J lost 5 bases, and 11 bases lay in between. Looking up the rest from reference TRBV28 and TRBJ2-7 gives the full variable domain: DVKVTQSSRYLVKRTGEKVFLECVQDMDHENMFWYRQDPGLGLRLIYFSYDVKMKEKGDIPEGYSVSREKKERFSLILESASTNQTSMYLCASSFGLGNEQYFGPGTRLTVT.

This clonotype was detected only a few times. V is TRBV30 and J is TRBJ2-3; D uncertain. The germline V gene has CDR1 GTSNPN and CDR2 SVGIG (reference sequence). V lost 0 bases and J lost 11, with 12 bases in between. This CDR3 region has 12 residues. The chain's CDR3 is CAWSVLSSKQYF. The CDR3 region has the DNA TGTGCCTGGAGTGTATTGAGCTCTAAGCAGTATTTT.

This clonotype was seen many times. This sequence joins TRBV12-3 or TRBV12-4 and TRBJ2-2; TRBD2 might be the D (6 bases). The CDR3 runs 15 residues. Trimming stripped 3 bases from V and 5 bases from J, with 13 bases between. CDR3 in amino acids: CASSFGQAGTGELFF. CDR3 in DNA: TGTGCCAGCAGTTTTGGCCAGGCGGGGACCGGGGAGCTGTTTTTT.